These 6 T cell receptor beta chains came from one sample sequenced in a study of shared clonotypes between healthy human individuals. Clones were sequenced by immunoSEQ multiplex PCR, and TCRdb holds only the in-frame ones, with some missing. The table includes 85,000 to 100,000 clones, 68% detected once. Sequenced material: memory CD8+ T cells sorted from blood. Subset noted: CD45RO+ cells pooled with CCR7-negative TemRA cells. The receptors stem from a man aged 25 to 45 in good health.

V and J are TRBV25-1 and TRBJ1-5; 8 bases agree with TRBD1. The CDR3 extends over 16 amino acids. The trim removed 3 bases at V and 5 bases at J, leaving 9 bases unmatched. Germline CDR1 reads MGHDK; CDR2 reads SYGVNS. The chain's CDR3 is CASSEGGQANHQPQHF. CDR3 DNA: TGTGCCAGCAGTGAGGGGGGACAGGCGAACCATCAGCCCCAGCATTTT.

This clone was seen only a few times. The chain has TRBV10-3 and TRBJ2-1, with D perhaps TRBD2 (5 bases). Germline-derived CDR1 and CDR2 are ENHRY and SYGVKD. This CDR3 spans 14 amino acids. Trimming pared 3 bases from V and 0 bases from J, leaving 6 bases between. In DNA form, the CDR3 reads TGTGCCATCAGTGACGAGGGCTCCTACAATGAGCAGTTCTTC. The encoded protein is CAISDEGSYNEQFF.

This clone was seen only a few times. This chain connects TRBV29-1 to TRBJ1-2; D unresolved. Germline assignment: CDR1 SQVTM and CDR2 ANQGSEA. This CDR3 comprises 9 residues. Between the trimmed V and J ends, which lost 3 bases and 8 bases, there was a span of 4 bases. This CDR3 reads CSVDTGYTF. CDR3 bases: TGCAGCGTTGACACGGGCTACACCTTC.

The rearrangement uses TRBV9 and TRBJ2-1; D is perhaps TRBD2 (6 bases). The germline V gene has CDR1 SGDLS and CDR2 YYNGEE. The V gene lost 4 bases and the J gene lost 12 bases, with 17 bases spanning the gap. The CDR3 runs to 13 residues. The CDR3 spells CASSQEGTGLQFF. The CDR3 DNA follows: TGTGCCAGCAGCCAGGAGGGAACAGGTCTGCAGTTCTTC.

The chain recombines TRBV7-9 with TRBJ1-2; D is perhaps TRBD1 (5 bases). V lost 2 bases to trimming and J lost 9 bases, with 25 bases between them. Germline V gene lookup returns CDR1 SEHNR and CDR2 FQNEAQ (reference sequence). The CDR3 runs 17 residues. DNA for the CDR3: TGTGCCAGCAGCTTAAAGGGTTGGGGACCCGTGTTAAACCGCTACACCTTC. As protein: CASSLKGWGPVLNRYTF.

This clone has more than one count but fewer than ten. Other nucleotide sequences in the sample specify the same CDR3. The chain combines TRBV6-5 with TRBJ2-7, with D uncertain. CDR3 length equals 11 residues. Germline assignment: CDR1 MNHEY and CDR2 SVGAGI. V was pared by 2 bases and J by 4 bases, with 3 bases between. The CDR3 nucleotides are TGTGCCAGCAGTTACGCTTACGAGCAGTACTTC. Translated: CASSYAYEQYF.